This is a list of T cell receptor beta chains from one sample in a study of control samples from healthy donors and cancer patients. Produced via immunoSEQ multiplex PCR; TCRdb's table is partial and in-frame only. The sample has some 140,000 clones, just under 90% seen once; the top ten hold more than 6.5%. The sequencing input was PBMCs. These receptors were collected from a man aged 50-59 years with head and neck cancer. Each CDR3 is given with its conserved first and last residue. D genes are given only for firm matches. Clone size is not always given. Where it is, it says once, few, many or a class for expanded clones.

len	abundance	v_gene	j_gene	d_gene	CDR3aa	CDR3nt
16	once	TRBV27	TRBJ2-5	TRBD1	CASSLSVARQGETQYF	TGTGCCAGCAGTTTATCGGTCGCTCGACAGGGGGAGACCCAGTACTTC
15	NA	TRBV6-5	TRBJ1-2	NA	CASMDSGQTLYGYTF	TGTGCCAGCATGGATTCCGGACAGACGCTTTATGGCTACACCTTC
13	NA	TRBV29-1	TRBJ1-1	TRBD1	CSARQGGYTEAFF	TGCAGCGCCCGACAGGGCGGGTACACTGAAGCTTTCTTT
13	once	TRBV28	TRBJ1-5	NA	CASSSTSNQPQHF	TGTGCCAGCAGTTCGACTAGCAATCAGCCCCAGCATTTT
14	NA	TRBV15	TRBJ2-3	NA	CATSTTRGTDTQYF	TGTGCCACCAGCACGACGAGGGGGACAGATACGCAGTATTTT
16	NA	TRBV7-2	TRBJ1-4	TRBD1	CASSFGATGTGEKLFF	TGTGCCAGCAGCTTCGGGGCGACAGGGACGGGGGAAAAACTGTTTTTT
15	NA	TRBV28	TRBJ1-1	NA	CASSLENSWGTEAFF	TGTGCCAGCAGTTTAGAAAACAGCTGGGGCACTGAAGCTTTCTTT
12	NA	TRBV28	TRBJ2-7	NA	CASRREPGEQYF	TGTGCCAGCAGGAGGGAGCCTGGGGAGCAGTACTTC
16	NA	TRBV7-9	TRBJ1-1	NA	CASSLALRGGNTEAFF	TGTGCCAGCAGCTTAGCGCTTCGAGGGGGGAACACTGAAGCTTTCTTT
15	NA	TRBV18	TRBJ2-7	NA	CASSPPTAHSYEQYF	TGTGCCAGCTCACCACCCACGGCCCATAGCTACGAGCAGTACTTC
14	NA	TRBV27	TRBJ2-2	NA	CASSWVSYTGELFF	TGTGCCAGCAGTTGGGTCTCGTACACCGGGGAGCTGTTTTTT
13	NA	TRBV2	TRBJ2-1	TRBD2	CARNSGSGNEQFF	TGTGCCAGGAATAGCGGGAGTGGGAATGAGCAGTTCTTC
16	NA	TRBV4-2	TRBJ2-1	TRBD2	CASSQDRGGAGNEQFF	TGTGCCAGCAGCCAAGATCGCGGGGGGGCAGGGAATGAGCAGTTCTTC
17	NA	TRBV7-6	TRBJ2-7	TRBD2	CASSLDSKRGDSYEQYF	TGTGCCAGCAGCTTAGATTCGAAGCGGGGGGACTCCTACGAGCAGTACTTC
13	NA	TRBV5-1	TRBJ2-1	NA	CASSFGQHNEQFF	TGCGCCAGCAGCTTTGGACAGCACAATGAGCAGTTCTTC
14	NA	TRBV19	TRBJ2-3	NA	CASSINPSADTQYF	TGTGCCAGTAGTATTAACCCTAGTGCAGATACGCAGTATTTT